The 8 T cell receptor beta chains presented below share a single source sample, sequenced in a study of T cell responses to AZD1222 COVID-19 vaccine. Profiling relied on immunoSEQ multiplex PCR, and the TCRdb table lists in-frame clones only, not all of them. In the table there are some 96,000 clones, approximately 88% of which are singletons. The starting material was peripheral blood, obtained on day 0 of AZD1222 vaccination. The receptor set was obtained from an adult in good health.

The chain carries TRBV7-9 and TRBJ2-3, with TRBD2 identical over 9 bases. Germline lookup yields CDR1 SEHNR and CDR2 FQNEAQ (reference sequence). This CDR3 spans 17 amino acids. The V gene end was trimmed by 1 base and the J gene end by 2 bases; junction bases not matched to a gene: 7. The CDR3 is CASSLVLAGLHTDTQYF. CDR3 DNA sequence: TGTGCCAGCAGCTTAGTGCTAGCGGGGCTTCACACAGATACGCAGTATTTT.

The V call is TRBV19, the J call TRBJ2-2; perhaps TRBD2 as D (6 bases). Per the germline V gene, CDR1 is LNHDA and CDR2 is SQIVND (reference sequence). This CDR3 is 15 amino acids long. The V end lost 4 bases, the J end lost 6 bases, and 15 bases lay between the germline ends. CDR3 protein: CASSSYGTGSGELFF. In DNA form, the CDR3 reads TGTGCCAGTAGTAGCTACGGGACTGGATCCGGGGAGCTGTTTTTT. The full variable domain, in which reference TRBV19 and TRBJ2-2 provide the parts outside the CDR3, is DGGITQSPKYLFRKEGQNVTLSCEQNLNHDAMYWYRQDPGQGLRLIYYSQIVNDFQKGDIAEGYSVSREKKESFPLTVTSAQKNPTAFYLCASSSYGTGSGELFFGEGSRLTVL.

The J gene is TRBJ1-2, the V gene TRBV19; TRBD1 might be the D (5 bases). The V and J ends lost 6 bases and 7 bases respectively, with 21 bases between them. The CDR3 covers 15 residues. Per the germline V gene, CDR1 is LNHDA and CDR2 is SQIVND (reference sequence). The CDR3 spells CASSPRGRDRFGYTF. Here the CDR3 DNA reads TGTGCCAGTAGCCCCCGTGGCAGGGATAGGTTTGGCTACACCTTC.

The chain's CDR3 is CASSDGGKSNQPQHF. The CDR3, as DNA: TGTGCCAGCAGTGACGGGGGTAAAAGCAATCAGCCCCAGCATTTT. The chain has TRBV2 and TRBJ1-5; D is possibly TRBD1 (5 bases). CDR3 length: 15 amino acids. The V gene lost 3 bases and the J gene lost 1 base, with 10 bases spanning the gap. The germline V gene encodes CDR1 SNHLY and CDR2 FYNNEI.

The chain uses TRBV27 and TRBJ2-3, with TRBD1 identical over 11 bases. The CDR3 runs 16 residues. V lost 5 bases and J lost 4; bases outside the gene matches: 8. Per the germline V gene, CDR1 is MNHEY and CDR2 is SMNVEV (reference sequence). The CDR3 bases are TGTGCCAGCAGTCTCACCCCGGGACAGGGGGCAGATACGCAGTATTTT. Translation: CASSLTPGQGADTQYF.

The gene calls are TRBV19 and TRBJ2-7; 7 nucleotides line up with TRBD2. This CDR3 has 15 residues. Unmatched junction bases numbered 6, after V lost 3 bases and J lost 1 base. Germline assignment: CDR1 LNHDA and CDR2 SQIVND (reference sequence). CDR3 sequence: CASSMTSGDSYEQYF. The DNA of the CDR3 is TGTGCCAGTAGTATGACCAGCGGGGATTCCTACGAGCAGTACTTC.

The CDR3 region has the DNA TGTGCCAGCTCACCAATGACAGGGGGTATCCAAGAGACCCAGTACTTC. This translates into CASSPMTGGIQETQYF. The chain carries TRBV18 and TRBJ2-5; TRBD1 aligns across 9 bases. Germline trimming cut 2 bases from V and 1 base from J; bases unmatched to any gene: 5. Germline V gives CDR1 KGHSH, CDR2 LQKENI. This CDR3 is 16 amino acids long.

The V gene is TRBV6-5, the J gene TRBJ1-3; 7 bases align to TRBD1. This CDR3 has 14 amino acids. In germline, CDR1 is MNHEY, CDR2 SVGAGI. The J segment lost 7 bases and the V segment lost 11 bases, leaving 14 bases of the junction unmatched. For the CDR3, the DNA is TGTGCCGCAGGGGGGCGGCCTTTGGGGAACACCATATATTTT. This sequence encodes CAAGGRPLGNTIYF.